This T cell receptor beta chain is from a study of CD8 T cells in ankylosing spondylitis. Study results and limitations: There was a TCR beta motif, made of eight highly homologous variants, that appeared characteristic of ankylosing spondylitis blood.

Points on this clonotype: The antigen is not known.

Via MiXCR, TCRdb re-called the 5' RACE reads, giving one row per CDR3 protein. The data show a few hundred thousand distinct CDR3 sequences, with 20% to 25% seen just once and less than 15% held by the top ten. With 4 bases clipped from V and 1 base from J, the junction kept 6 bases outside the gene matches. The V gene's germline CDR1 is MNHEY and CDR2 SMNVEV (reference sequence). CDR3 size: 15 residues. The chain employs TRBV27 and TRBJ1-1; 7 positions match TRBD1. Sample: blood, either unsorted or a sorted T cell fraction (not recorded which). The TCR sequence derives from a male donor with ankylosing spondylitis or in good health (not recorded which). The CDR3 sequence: CASSSPGTANTEAFF. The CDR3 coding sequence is TGTGCCAGCAGTTCCCCTGGGACAGCGAACACTGAAGCTTTCTTT.